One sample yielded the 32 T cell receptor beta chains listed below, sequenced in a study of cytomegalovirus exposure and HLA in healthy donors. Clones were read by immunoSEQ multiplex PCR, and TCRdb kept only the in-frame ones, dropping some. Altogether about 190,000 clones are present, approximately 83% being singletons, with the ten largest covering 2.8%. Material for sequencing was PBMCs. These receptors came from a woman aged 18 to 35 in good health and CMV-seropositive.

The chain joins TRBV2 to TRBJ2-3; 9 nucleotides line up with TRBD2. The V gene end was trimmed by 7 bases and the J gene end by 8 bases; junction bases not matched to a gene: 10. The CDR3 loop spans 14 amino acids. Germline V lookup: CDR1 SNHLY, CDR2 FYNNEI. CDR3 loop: CASNAGGGVGTQYF. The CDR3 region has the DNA TGTGCCAGCAATGCGGGCGGGGGGGTCGGTACGCAGTATTTT.

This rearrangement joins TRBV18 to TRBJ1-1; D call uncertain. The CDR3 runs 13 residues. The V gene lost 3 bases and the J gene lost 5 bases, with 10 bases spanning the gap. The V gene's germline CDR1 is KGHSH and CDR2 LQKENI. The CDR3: CASSPTEGTEAFF. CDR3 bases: TGTGCCAGCTCACCGACCGAGGGAACTGAAGCTTTCTTT.

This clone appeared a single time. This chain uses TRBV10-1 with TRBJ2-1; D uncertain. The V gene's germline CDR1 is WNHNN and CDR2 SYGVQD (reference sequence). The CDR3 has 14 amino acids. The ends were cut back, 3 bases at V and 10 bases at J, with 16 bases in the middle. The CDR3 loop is CASSDLGLGPEQFF. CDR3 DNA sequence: TGCGCCAGCAGTGACCTCGGGTTAGGCCCAGAGCAGTTCTTC.

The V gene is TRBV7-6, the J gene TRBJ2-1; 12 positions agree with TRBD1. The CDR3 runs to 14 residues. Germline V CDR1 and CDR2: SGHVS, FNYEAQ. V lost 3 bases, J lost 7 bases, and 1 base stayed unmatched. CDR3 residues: CASSLGQGANEQFF. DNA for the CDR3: TGTGCCAGCAGCTTGGGACAGGGGGCGAATGAGCAGTTCTTC.

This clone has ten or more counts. The DNA for the CDR3 is TGTGCCAGCAGCATCTCAGGGGGCCGAAACGAGCAGTACTTC. Translating it yields CASSISGGRNEQYF. The chain has TRBV11-3 and TRBJ2-7; 8 positions match TRBD1. V shed 5 bases and J 5 bases; nucleotides not matched to a gene: 8. Germline CDR1 SGHNT, CDR2 YENEEA. This CDR3 has 14 residues.

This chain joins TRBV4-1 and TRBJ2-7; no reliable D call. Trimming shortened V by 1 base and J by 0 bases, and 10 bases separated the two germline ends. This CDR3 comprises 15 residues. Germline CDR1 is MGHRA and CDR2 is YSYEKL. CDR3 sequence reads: CASSQVTPSSYEQYF. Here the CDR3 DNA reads TGCGCCAGCAGCCAAGTAACACCCAGCTCCTACGAGCAGTACTTC.

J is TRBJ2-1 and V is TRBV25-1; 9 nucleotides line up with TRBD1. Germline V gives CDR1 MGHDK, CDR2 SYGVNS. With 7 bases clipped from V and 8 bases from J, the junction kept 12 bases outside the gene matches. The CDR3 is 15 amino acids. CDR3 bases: TGTGCCAGCACACCGGACAGGGGAGATTTAGATGAGCAGTTCTTC. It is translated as CASTPDRGDLDEQFF. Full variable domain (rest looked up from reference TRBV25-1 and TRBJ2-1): EADIYQTPRYLVIGTGKKITLECSQTMGHDKMYWYQQDPGMELHLIHYSYGVNSTEKGDLSSESTVSRIRTEHFPLTLESARPSHTSQYLCASTPDRGDLDEQFFGPGTRLTVL.

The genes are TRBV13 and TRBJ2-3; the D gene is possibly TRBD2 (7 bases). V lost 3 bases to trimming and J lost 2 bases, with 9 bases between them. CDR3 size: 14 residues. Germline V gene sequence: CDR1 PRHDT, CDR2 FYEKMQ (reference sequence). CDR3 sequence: CASSLGGATDTQYF. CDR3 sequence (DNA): TGTGCCAGCAGCTTGGGGGGGGCCACAGATACGCAGTATTTT.

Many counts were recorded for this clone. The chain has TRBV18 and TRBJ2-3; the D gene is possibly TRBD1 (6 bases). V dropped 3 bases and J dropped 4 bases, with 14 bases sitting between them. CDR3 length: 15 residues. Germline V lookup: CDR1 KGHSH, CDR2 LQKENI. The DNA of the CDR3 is TGTGCCAGCTCACCCCAACAGGGACGGGCAGATACGCAGTATTTT. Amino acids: CASSPQQGRADTQYF. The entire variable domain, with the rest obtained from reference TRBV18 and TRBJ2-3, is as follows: NAGVMQNPRHLVRRRGQEARLRCSPMKGHSHVYWYRQLPEEGLKFMVYLQKENIIDESGMPKERFSAEFPKEGPSILRIQQVVRGDSAAYFCASSPQQGRADTQYFGPGTRLTVL.

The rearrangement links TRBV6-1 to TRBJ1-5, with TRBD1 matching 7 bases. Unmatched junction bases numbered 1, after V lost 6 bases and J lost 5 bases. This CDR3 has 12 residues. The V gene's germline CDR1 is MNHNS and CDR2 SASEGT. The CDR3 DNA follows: TGTGCCAGCAGAACAGGGGATCAGCCCCAGCATTTT. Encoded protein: CASRTGDQPQHF.

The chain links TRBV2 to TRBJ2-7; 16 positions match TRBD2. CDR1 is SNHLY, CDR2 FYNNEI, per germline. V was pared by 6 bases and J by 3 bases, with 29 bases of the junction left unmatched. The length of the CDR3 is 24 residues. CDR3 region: CASSERGSAREGLAGGRKGYEQYF. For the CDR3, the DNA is TGTGCCAGCAGCGAACGAGGTTCGGCTCGCGAGGGACTAGCGGGGGGGCGAAAGGGCTACGAGCAGTACTTC.

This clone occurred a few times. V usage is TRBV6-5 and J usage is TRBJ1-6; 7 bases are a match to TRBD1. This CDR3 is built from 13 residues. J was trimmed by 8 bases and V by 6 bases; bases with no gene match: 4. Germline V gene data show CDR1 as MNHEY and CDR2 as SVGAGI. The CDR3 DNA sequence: TGTGCCAGCAGCGGACAGGTATATTCACCCCTCCACTTT. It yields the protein CASSGQVYSPLHF.

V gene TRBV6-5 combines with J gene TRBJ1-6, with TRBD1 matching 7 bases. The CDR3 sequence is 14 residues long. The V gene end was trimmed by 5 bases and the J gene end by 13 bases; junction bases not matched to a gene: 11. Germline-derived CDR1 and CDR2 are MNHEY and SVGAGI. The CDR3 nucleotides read TGTGCCAGCAGTGAGACAGGGTCGAAGATTCCCCTCCACTTT. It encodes CASSETGSKIPLHF.

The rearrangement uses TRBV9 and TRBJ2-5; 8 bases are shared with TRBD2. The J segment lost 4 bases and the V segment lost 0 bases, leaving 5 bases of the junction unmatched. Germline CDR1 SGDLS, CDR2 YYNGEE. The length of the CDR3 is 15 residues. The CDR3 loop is CASSVAGGPLETQYF. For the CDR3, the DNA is TGTGCCAGCAGCGTAGCGGGGGGGCCCTTAGAGACCCAGTACTTC.

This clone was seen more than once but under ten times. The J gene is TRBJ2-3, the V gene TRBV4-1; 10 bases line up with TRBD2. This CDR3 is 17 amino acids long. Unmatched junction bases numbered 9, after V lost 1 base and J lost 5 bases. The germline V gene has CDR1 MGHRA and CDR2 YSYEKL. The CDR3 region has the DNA TGCGCCAGCAGCCAAGTCGCTAGCGGGGGTTCTGGAGATACGCAGTATTTT. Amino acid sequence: CASSQVASGGSGDTQYF.

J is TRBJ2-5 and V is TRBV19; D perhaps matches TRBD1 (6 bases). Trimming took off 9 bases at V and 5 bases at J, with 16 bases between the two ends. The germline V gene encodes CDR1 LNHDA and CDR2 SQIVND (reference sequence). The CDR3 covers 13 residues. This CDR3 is CARTTGLQETQYF. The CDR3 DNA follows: TGTGCCAGGACTACAGGGCTTCAGGAGACCCAGTACTTC. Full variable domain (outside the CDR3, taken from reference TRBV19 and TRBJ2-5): DGGITQSPKYLFRKEGQNVTLSCEQNLNHDAMYWYRQDPGQGLRLIYYSQIVNDFQKGDIAEGYSVSREKKESFPLTVTSAQKNPTAFYLCARTTGLQETQYFGPGTRLLVL.

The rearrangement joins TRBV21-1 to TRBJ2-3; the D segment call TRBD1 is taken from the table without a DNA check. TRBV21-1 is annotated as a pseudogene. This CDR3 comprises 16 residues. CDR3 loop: CASSIPTIFSTDTQYF. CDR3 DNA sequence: TGTGCCAGCAGCATTCCAACAATATTCAGCACAGATACGCAGTATTTT.

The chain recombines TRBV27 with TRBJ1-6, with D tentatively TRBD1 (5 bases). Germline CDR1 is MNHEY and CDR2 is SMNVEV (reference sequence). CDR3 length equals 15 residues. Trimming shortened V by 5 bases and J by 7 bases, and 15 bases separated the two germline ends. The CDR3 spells CASSPPDRVNSPLHF. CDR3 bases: TGTGCCAGCAGTCCGCCTGACAGAGTCAATTCACCCCTCCACTTT.

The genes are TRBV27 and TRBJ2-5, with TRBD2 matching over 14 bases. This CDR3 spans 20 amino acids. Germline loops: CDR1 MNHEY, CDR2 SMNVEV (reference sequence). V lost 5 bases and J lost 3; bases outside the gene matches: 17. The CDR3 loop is CASSPPGLAGGARPKETQYF. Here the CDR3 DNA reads TGTGCCAGCAGTCCCCCCGGACTAGCGGGGGGAGCTCGACCTAAAGAGACCCAGTACTTC.

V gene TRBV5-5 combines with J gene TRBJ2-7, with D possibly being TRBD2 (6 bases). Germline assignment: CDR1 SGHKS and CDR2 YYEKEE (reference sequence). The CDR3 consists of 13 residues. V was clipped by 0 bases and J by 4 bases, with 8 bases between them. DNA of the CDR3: TGTGCCAGCAGCTTGGCAGGGAGGTACGAGCAGTACTTC. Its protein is CASSLAGRYEQYF.

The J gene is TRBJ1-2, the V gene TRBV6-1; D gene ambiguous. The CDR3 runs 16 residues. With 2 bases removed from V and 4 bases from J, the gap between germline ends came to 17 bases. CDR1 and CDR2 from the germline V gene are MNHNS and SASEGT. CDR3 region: CASSERPSGVPYGYTF. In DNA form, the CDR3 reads TGTGCCAGCAGTGAAAGGCCCTCGGGAGTTCCCTATGGCTACACCTTC.

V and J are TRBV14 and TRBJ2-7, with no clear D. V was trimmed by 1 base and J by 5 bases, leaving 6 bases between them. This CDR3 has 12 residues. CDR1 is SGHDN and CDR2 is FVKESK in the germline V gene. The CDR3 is CASSQGWHEQYF. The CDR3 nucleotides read TGTGCCAGCAGCCAAGGCTGGCACGAGCAGTACTTC.

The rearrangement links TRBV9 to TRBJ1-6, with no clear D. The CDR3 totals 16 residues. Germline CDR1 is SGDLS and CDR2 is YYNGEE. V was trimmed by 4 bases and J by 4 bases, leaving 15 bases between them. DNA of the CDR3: TGTGCCAGCAGCCCCCGTTCTTCGGGTTATAATTCACCCCTCCACTTT. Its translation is CASSPRSSGYNSPLHF.

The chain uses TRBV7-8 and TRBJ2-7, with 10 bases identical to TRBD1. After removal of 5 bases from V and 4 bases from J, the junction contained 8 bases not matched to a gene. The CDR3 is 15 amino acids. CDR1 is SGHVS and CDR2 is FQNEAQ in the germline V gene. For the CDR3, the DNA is TGTGCCAGCAGCCTGCTTGGGACAGGGGCGTACGAGCAGTACTTC. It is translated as CASSLLGTGAYEQYF.

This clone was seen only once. The CDR3 sequence is CASSAGGLNYGYTF. The CDR3 DNA reads as TGTGCCAGCTCAGCAGGGGGCCTGAACTATGGCTACACCTTC. This chain joins TRBV18 and TRBJ1-2; 8 bases match TRBD1. The CDR3 has 14 amino acids. V was pared by 5 bases and J by 2 bases, with 4 bases of the junction left unmatched. Germline V CDR1 and CDR2: KGHSH, LQKENI.

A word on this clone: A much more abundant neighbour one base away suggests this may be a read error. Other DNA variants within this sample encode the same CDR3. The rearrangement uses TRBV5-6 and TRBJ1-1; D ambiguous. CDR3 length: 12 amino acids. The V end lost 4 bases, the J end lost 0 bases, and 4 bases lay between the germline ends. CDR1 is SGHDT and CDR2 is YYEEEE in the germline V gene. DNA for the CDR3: TGTGCCAGCAGCCTAATGAACACTGAAGCTTTCTTT. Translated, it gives CASSLMNTEAFF.

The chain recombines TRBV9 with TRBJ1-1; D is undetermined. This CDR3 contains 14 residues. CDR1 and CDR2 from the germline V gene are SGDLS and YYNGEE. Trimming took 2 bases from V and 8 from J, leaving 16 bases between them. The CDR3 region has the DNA TGTGCCAGCAGCGTGAGGCCTGAACAATCGGAAGCTTTCTTT. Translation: CASSVRPEQSEAFF.

The CDR3 sequence: CASRSKGLSPRGSGNTIYF. The CDR3 bases are TGTGCCAGCAGGTCTAAGGGACTGTCTCCGCGGGGCTCTGGAAACACCATATATTTT. The gene calls are TRBV11-3 and TRBJ1-3; a possible D gene is TRBD1 (5 bases). This CDR3 spans 19 amino acids. Germline assignment: CDR1 SGHNT and CDR2 YENEEA. V dropped 6 bases and J dropped 0 bases, with 24 bases sitting between them.

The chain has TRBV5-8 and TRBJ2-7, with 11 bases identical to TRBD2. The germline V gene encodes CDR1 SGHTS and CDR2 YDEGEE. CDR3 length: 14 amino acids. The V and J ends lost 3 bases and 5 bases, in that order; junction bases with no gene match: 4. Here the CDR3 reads CASSSTSGDDEQYF. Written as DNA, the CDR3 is TGTGCCAGCAGCTCGACTAGCGGGGACGACGAGCAGTACTTC.

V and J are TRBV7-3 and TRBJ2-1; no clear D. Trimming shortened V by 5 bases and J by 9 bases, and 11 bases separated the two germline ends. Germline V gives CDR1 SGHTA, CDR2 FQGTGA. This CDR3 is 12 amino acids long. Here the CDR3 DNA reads TGTGCCAGCAGCAACACTAAGTCTGAGCAGTTCTTC. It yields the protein CASSNTKSEQFF. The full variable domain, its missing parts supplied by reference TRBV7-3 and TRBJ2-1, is GAGVSQTPSNKVTEKGKYVELRCDPISGHTALYWYRQSLGQGPEFLIYFQGTGAADDSGLPNDRFFAVRPEGSVSTLKIQRTERGDSAVYLCASSNTKSEQFFGPGTRLTVL.

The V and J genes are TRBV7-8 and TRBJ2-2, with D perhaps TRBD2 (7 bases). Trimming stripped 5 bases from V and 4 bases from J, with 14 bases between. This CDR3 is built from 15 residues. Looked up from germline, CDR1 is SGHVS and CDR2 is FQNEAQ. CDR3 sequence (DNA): TGTGCCAGCAGCCGGACTAGGGGGAGCACCGGGGAGCTGTTTTTT. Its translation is CASSRTRGSTGELFF. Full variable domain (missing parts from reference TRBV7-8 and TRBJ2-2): GAGVSQSPRYKVAKRGQDVALRCDPISGHVSLFWYQQALGQGPEFLTYFQNEAQLDKSGLPSDRFFAERPEGSVSTLKIQRTQQEDSAVYLCASSRTRGSTGELFFGEGSRLTVL.

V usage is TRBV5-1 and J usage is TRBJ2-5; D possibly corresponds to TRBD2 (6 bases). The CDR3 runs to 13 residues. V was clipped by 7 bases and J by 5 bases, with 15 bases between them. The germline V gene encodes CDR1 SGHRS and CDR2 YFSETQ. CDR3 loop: CASRKRAGETQYF. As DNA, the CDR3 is TGCGCCAGCCGGAAGCGGGCCGGGGAGACCCAGTACTTC.